This T cell receptor (beta chain) derives from a study of blood T cells in healthy people across ages. The CDR3 totals 15 residues. The germline CDR1 and CDR2 sequences are MGHRA and YSYEKL. V was clipped by 0 bases and J by 3 bases, with 9 bases between them. Broader study findings: No conclusive comparison of naive versus antigen-experienced cells was possible with unsorted PBMCs.

Each sample yielded at least 6 micrograms of PBMC total RNA. Worth noting for this clonotype: Antigen unknown.

The use of a sample-barcoded 5' primer and a J-beta primer mix characterized a second PCR of roughly 7 to 11 cycles. TCRdb re-derived calls from the 5' RACE reads in MiXCR, one entry per CDR3 protein. The sample has about 930,000 distinct CDR3 sequences, roughly 28% seen once. This sample also appeared in a second study, on T cells of mothers and their children. That paper notes: A few healthy Caucasian mothers and their six children donated. The TCR beta CDR3 read count exceeded 9.5 million for each mother and was 2.5 million to 3 million for each child.

Material: blood. This clonotype originated in a middle-aged woman in good health. The V and J genes are TRBV4-1 and TRBJ2-1; no clear D gene. The chain's CDR3 is CASSQEVSFYNEQFF. In DNA form, the CDR3 reads TGCGCCAGCAGCCAAGAAGTTAGTTTCTACAATGAGCAGTTCTTC.